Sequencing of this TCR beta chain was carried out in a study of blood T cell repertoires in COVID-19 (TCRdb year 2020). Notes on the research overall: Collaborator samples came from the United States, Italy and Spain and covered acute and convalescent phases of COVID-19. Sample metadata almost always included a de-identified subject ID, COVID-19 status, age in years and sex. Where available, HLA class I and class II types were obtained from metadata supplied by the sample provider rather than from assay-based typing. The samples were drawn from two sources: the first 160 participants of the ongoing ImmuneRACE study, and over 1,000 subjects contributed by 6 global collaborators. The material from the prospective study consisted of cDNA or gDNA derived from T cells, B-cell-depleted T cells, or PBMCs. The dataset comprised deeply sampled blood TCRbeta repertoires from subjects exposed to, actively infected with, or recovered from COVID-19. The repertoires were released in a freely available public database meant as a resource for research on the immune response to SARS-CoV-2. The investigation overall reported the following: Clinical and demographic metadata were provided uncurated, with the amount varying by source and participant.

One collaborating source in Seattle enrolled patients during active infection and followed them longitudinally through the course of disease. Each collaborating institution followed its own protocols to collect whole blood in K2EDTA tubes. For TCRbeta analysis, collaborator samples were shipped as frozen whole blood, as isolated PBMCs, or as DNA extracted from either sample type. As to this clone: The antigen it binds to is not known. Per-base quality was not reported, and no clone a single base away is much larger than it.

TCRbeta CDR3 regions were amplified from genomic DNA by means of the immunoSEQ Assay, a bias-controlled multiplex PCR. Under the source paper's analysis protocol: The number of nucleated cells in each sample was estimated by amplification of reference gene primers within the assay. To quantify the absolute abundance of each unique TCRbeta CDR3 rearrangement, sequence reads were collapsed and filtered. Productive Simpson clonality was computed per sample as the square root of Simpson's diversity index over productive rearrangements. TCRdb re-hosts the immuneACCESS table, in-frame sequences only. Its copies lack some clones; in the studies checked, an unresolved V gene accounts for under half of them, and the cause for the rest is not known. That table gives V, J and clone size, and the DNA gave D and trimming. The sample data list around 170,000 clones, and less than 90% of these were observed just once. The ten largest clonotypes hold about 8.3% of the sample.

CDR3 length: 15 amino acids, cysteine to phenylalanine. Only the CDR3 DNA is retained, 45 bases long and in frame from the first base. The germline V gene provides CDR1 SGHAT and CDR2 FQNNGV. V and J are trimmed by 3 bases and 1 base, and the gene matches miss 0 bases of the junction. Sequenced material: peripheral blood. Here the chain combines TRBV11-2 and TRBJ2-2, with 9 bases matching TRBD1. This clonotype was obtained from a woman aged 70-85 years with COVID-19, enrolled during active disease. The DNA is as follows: TGTGCCAGCAGCTTGGGACAGGGGAACACCGGGGAGCTGTTTTTT. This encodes CASSLGQGNTGELFF.